This T cell receptor beta chain was observed in a study of T cells in Graves' hyperthyroidism and ophthalmopathy. This clonotype turned up a few times. The antigen is undetermined. Deletions cut 9 bases from V and 3 bases from J, with 17 bases between. CDR1 is MNHNS and CDR2 is SASEGT in the germline V gene. This CDR3 region has 15 residues. The study's findings and limits: Clonotypes that were expanded in thyroid above 0.001 mostly appeared in blood too. For ophthalmopathy, model prediction preceded onset by a median 6.5 months.

Based on clinical symptoms, serum thyroxine and TRAb, thyroid ultrasound and orbital computed tomography, diagnoses were reached. Sample collection date corresponds to first hyperthyroidism diagnosis, prior to any ophthalmopathy symptoms. Amplification targeted TCR beta CDR3 regions from RNA transcripts. The HTBI primer set served for first-round RT-PCR of the TCR CDR3. TCRdb recomputed calls from the multiplex PCR reads with MiXCR, one row per CDR3 protein. The sample lists approximately 720,000 distinct CDR3 sequences, approximately 19% seen once, with 16% in the top ten. The chain recombines TRBV6-1 with TRBJ1-4; D ambiguous. This TCR derives from a woman between 45 and 60 years old with Graves' hyperthyroidism that later progressed to Graves' ophthalmopathy. The material sequenced was blood. CDR3 loop: CASKRGVSANEKLFF. CDR3 bases: TGTGCCAGTAAGCGGGGTGTATCCGCTAATGAAAAACTGTTTTTT.